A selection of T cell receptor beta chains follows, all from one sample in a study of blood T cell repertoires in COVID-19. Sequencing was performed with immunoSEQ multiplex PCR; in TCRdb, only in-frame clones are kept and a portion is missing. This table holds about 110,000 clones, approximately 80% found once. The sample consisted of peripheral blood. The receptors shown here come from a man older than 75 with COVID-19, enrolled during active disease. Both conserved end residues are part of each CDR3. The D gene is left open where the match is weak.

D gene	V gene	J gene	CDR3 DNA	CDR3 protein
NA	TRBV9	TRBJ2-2	TGTGCCAGCAGGGAGGGTACCGGGGAGCTGTTTTTT	CASREGTGELFF
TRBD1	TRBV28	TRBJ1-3	TGTGCCAGCAGTTCAGCCTCGGACAGGGCTGGAAACACCATATATTTT	CASSSASDRAGNTIYF
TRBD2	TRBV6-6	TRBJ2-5	TGTGCCAGCAGCCGGATCGGGGCGGGAGACCGTGAGACCCAGTACTTC	CASSRIGAGDRETQYF
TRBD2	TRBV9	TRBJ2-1	TGTGCCAGCAGCCGATCTCGACTAGCCAGCTCCTACAATGAGCAGTTCTTC	CASSRSRLASSYNEQFF
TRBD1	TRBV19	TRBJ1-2	TGTGCCAGTAGTTTCCCAGGACAGGGGAAAGATGGCTACACCTTC	CASSFPGQGKDGYTF
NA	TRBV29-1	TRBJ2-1	TGCAGCACTGACCCTACTTGGGCCCAGCATGAGCAGTTCTTC	CSTDPTWAQHEQFF
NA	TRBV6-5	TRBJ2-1	TGTGCCAGCAGGACCCTGCGGAATGAGCAGTTCTTC	CASRTLRNEQFF
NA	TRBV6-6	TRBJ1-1	TGTGCCAGCAGACCTCTAGGGAGTTACACTGAAGCTTTCTTT	CASRPLGSYTEAFF
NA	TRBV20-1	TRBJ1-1	TGCAGTGCTAGTTGGGGAGTCAACACTGAAGCTTTCTTT	CSASWGVNTEAFF
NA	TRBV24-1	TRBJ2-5	TGTGCCACCAGTGACTCGGTCAGGGAAGGAGAGACCCAGTACTTC	CATSDSVREGETQYF